This TCR beta chain is drawn from a study of T cell responses to AZD1222 COVID-19 vaccine. Method: immunoSEQ multiplex PCR; TCRdb's copy keeps in-frame clones and lacks some. The table lists 170,000 or so clones, about 90% of them singletons. This clonotype originated in an adult in good health. This specimen consisted of peripheral blood, obtained on day 0 of AZD1222 vaccination.

DNA for the CDR3: TGTGCCAGCAGCGCCGGACAGGGATATGAAAAACTGTTTTTT. Its translation is CASSAGQGYEKLFF. This chain connects TRBV2 to TRBJ1-4, with 8 bases that match TRBD1. Germline CDR1 and CDR2: SNHLY and FYNNEI. Unmatched junction bases numbered 6, after V lost 6 bases and J lost 6 bases. The CDR3 consists of 14 residues.